This T cell receptor beta chain was recorded in a study of T cells in localized non-small cell lung cancer. Whole-study results and caveats: Sequencing was restricted to one tumor region; therefore, heterogeneity remains possible. Higher adjacent-lung clonality was associated with shorter survival. For the top 100 tumor clones, a median about 56 also appeared in adjacent lung.

Adjacent lung samples, free of atypia, were obtained at least 2 cm from the tumor margin. A word on this clone: Its target is unknown.

CDR3 length equals 15 residues. Sequenced by immunoSEQ multiplex PCR; TCRdb stores in-frame clones only, minus some. There are 750 to 950 clones in the sample; about 20% occur only once, and about 15% lies in the top ten. The source is a man aged 35 to 69 with stage I lung adenocarcinoma. The chain links TRBV7-5 to TRBJ2-1; the tabulated D call, TRBD1, remains unverified against the DNA. TRBV7-5 counts as a pseudogene. Specimen: normal lung tissue next to the tumor, collected before any cancer treatment. The CDR3 region is CASSFLGQQDLEQFF. DNA for the CDR3: TGTGCCAGCAGCTTCCTGGGACAACAAGACCTAGAGCAGTTCTTC.